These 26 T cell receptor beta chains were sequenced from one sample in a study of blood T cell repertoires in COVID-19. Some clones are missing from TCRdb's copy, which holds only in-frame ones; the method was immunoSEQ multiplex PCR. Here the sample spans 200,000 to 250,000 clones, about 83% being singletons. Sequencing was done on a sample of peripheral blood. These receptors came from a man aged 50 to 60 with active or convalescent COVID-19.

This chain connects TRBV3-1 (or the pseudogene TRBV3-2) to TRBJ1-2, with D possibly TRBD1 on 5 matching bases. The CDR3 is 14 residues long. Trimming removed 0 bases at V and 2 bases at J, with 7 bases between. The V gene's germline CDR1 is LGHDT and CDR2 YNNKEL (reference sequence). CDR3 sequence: CASSQDWGNYGYTF. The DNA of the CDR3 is TGTGCCAGCAGCCAAGATTGGGGCAACTATGGCTACACCTTC.

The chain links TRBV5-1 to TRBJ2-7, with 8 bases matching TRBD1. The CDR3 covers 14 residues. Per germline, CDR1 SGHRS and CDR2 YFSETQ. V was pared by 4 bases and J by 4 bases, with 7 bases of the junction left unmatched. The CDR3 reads CASSLTGDGYEQYF. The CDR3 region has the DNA TGCGCCAGCAGCCTGACAGGGGATGGGTACGAGCAGTACTTC.

The CDR3 bases are TGTGCCAGTATTCGAGCGGGAGGGCCGAAAGGGGCCAACGTCCTGACTTTC. It encodes CASIRAGGPKGANVLTF. The gene calls are TRBV19 and TRBJ2-6; 10 bases are a match to TRBD2. CDR1 is LNHDA and CDR2 is SQIVND in the germline V gene (reference sequence). Trimming cost V 7 bases and J 4 bases; bases outside gene matches: 10. This CDR3 has 17 amino acids. The entire variable domain, with the rest obtained from reference TRBV19 and TRBJ2-6, is as follows: DGGITQSPKYLFRKEGQNVTLSCEQNLNHDAMYWYRQDPGQGLRLIYYSQIVNDFQKGDIAEGYSVSREKKESFPLTVTSAQKNPTAFYLCASIRAGGPKGANVLTFGAGSRLTVL.

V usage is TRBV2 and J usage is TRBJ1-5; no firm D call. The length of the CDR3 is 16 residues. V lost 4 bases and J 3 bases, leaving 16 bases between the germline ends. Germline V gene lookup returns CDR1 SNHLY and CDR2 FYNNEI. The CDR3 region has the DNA TGTGCCAGCAGTGGCATTGGGGAGACGTCCAATCAGCCCCAGCATTTT. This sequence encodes CASSGIGETSNQPQHF. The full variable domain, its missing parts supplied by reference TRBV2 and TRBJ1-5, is EPEVTQTPSHQVTQMGQEVILRCVPISNHLYFYWYRQILGQKVEFLVSFYNNEISEKSEIFDDQFSVERPDGSNFTLKIRSTKLEDSAMYFCASSGIGETSNQPQHFGDGTRLSIL.

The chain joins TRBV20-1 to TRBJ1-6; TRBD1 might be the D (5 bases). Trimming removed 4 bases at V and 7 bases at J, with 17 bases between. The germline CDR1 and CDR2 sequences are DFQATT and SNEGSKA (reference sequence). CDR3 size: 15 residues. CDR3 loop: CSAIDPGALNSPLHF. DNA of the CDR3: TGCAGTGCTATTGACCCTGGGGCCCTCAATTCACCCCTCCACTTT.

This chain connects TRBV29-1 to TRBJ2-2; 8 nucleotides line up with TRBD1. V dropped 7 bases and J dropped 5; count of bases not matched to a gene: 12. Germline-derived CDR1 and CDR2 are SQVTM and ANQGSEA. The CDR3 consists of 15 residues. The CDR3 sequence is CSAKMGQGATGELFF. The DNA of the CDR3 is TGCAGCGCCAAGATGGGGCAGGGGGCTACCGGGGAGCTGTTTTTT.

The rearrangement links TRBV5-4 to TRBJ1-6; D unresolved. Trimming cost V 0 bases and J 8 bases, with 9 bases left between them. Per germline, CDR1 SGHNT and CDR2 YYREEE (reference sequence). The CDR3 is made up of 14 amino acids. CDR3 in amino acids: CASSLEAVYSPLHF. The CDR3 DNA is TGTGCCAGCAGCTTGGAGGCGGTTTATTCACCCCTCCACTTT.

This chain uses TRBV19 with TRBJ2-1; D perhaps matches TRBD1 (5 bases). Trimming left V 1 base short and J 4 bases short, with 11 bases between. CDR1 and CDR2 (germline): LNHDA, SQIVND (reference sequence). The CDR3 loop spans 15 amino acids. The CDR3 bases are TGTGCCAGTAGTATAGGGTGGACACCTTACAATGAGCAGTTCTTC. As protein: CASSIGWTPYNEQFF.

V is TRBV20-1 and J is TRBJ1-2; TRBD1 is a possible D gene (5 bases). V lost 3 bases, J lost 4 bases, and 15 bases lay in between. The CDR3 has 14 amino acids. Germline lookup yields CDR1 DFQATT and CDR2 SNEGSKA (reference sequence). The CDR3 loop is CSASRGNNPYGYTF. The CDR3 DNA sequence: TGCAGTGCTAGTAGGGGAAATAACCCCTATGGCTACACCTTC.

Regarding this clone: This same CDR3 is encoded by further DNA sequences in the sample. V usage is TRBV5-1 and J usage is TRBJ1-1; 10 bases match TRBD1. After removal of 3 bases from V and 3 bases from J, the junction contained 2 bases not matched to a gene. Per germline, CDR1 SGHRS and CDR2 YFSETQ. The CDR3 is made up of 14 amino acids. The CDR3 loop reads CASSSGQGYTEAFF. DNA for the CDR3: TGCGCCAGCAGCTCGGGACAGGGGTACACTGAAGCTTTCTTT.

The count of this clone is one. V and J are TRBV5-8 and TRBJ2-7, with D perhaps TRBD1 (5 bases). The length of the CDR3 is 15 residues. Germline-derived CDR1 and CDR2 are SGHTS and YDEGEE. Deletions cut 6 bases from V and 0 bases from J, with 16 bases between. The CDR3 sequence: CASNTGRGYSYEQYF. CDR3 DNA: TGTGCCAGCAACACCGGAAGGGGATACTCCTACGAGCAGTACTTC. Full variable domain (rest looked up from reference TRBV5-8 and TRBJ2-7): EAGVTQSPTHLIKTRGQQATLRCSPISGHTSVYWYQQALGLGLQFLLWYDEGEERNRGNFPPRFSGRQFPNYSSELNVNALELEDSALYLCASNTGRGYSYEQYFGPGTRLTVT.

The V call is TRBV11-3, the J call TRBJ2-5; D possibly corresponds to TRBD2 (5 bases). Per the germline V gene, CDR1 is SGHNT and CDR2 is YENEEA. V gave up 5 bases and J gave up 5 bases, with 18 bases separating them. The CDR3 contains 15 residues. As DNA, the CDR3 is TGTGCCAGCAGCGCCGGCCCGGGCGGCGGGGAGACCCAGTACTTC. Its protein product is CASSAGPGGGETQYF.

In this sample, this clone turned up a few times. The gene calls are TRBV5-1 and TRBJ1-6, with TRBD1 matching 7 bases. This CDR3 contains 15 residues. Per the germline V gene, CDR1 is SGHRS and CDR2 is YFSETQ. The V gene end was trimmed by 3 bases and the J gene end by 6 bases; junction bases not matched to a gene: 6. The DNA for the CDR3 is TGCGCCAGCAGCTCGGCAACAGGGGTTAATTCACCCCTCCACTTT. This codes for CASSSATGVNSPLHF.

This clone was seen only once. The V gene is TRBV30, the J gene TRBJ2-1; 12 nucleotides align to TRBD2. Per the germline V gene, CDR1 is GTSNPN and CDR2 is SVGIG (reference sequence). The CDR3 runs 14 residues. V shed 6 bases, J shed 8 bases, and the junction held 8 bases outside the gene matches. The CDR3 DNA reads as TGTGCCTGTCAGACTAGCGGGGGTAAAGATGAGCAGTTCTTC. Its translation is CACQTSGGKDEQFF. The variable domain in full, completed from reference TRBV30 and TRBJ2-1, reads SQTIHQWPATLVQPVGSPLSLECTVEGTSNPNLYWYRQAAGRGLQLLFYSVGIGQISSEVPQNLSASRPQDRQFILSSKKLLLSDSGFYLCACQTSGGKDEQFFGPGTRLTVL.

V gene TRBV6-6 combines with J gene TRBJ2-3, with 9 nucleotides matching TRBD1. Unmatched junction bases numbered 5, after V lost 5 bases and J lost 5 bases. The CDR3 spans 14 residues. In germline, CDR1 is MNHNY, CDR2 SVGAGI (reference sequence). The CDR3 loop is CASSKQGAEDTQYF. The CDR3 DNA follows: TGTGCCAGCAGTAAACAGGGGGCAGAAGATACGCAGTATTTT.

The DNA of the CDR3 is TGCGCCAGCAGCCAATTCCGGACAGGGGGGAATTCACCCCTCCACTTT. Its protein product is CASSQFRTGGNSPLHF. The chain recombines TRBV4-1 with TRBJ1-6, with TRBD1 matching 10 bases. Germline values: CDR1 MGHRA, CDR2 YSYEKL. The CDR3 has 16 residues. The J segment lost 7 bases and the V segment lost 2 bases, leaving 5 bases of the junction unmatched.

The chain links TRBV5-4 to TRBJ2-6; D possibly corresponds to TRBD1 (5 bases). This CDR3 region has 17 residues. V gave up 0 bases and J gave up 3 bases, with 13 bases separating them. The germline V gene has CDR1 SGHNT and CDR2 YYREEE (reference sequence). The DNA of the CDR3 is TGTGCCAGCAGCTTGGGGGCAGGGCTCCGTGGGGCCAACGTCCTGACTTTC. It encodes CASSLGAGLRGANVLTF.

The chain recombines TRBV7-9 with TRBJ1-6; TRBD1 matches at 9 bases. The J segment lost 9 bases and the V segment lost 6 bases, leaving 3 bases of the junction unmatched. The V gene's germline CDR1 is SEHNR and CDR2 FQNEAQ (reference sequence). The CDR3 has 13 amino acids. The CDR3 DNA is TGTGCCAGCAGTAAGACAGGGGGTTCACCCCTCCACTTT. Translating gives CASSKTGGSPLHF.

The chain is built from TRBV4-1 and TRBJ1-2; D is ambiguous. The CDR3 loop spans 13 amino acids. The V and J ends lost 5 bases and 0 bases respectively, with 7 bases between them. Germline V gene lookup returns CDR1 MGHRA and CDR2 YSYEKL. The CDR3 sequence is CASSSSANYGYTF. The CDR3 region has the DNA TGCGCCAGCAGCTCTTCAGCTAACTATGGCTACACCTTC.

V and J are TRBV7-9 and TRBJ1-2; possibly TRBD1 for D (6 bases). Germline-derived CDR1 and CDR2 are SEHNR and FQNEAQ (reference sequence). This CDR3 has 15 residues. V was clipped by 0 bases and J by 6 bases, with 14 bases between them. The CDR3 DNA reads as TGTGCCAGCAGCTTAGCTTTAAACCACAGGGATGGCTACACCTTC. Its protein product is CASSLALNHRDGYTF.

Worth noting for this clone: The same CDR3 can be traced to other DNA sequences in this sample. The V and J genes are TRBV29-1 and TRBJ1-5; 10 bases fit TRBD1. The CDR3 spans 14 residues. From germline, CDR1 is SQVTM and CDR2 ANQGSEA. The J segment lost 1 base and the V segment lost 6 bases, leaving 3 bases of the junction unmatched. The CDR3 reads CSVGTGVSNQPQHF. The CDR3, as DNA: TGCAGCGTAGGGACAGGGGTGAGCAATCAGCCCCAGCATTTT.

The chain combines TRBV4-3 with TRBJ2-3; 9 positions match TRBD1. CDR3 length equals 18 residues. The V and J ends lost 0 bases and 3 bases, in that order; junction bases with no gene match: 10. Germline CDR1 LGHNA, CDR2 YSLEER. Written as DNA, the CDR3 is TGCGCCAGCAGCCAAGACCCCCCCCGGACAGGGGTTACAGATACGCAGTATTTT. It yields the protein CASSQDPPRTGVTDTQYF.

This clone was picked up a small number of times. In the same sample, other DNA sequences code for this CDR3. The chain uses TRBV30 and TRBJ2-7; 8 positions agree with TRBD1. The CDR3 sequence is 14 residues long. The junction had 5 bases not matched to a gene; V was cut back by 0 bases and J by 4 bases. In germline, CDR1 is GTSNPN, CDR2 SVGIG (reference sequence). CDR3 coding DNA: TGTGCCTGGAGTGTAGGCCAGGGGGCGTACGAGCAGTACTTC. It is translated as CAWSVGQGAYEQYF.

Written as DNA, the CDR3 is TGTGCCATCAGTGACCCAGGGGGAAGGCGAGCATATGGCTACACCTTC. This codes for CAISDPGGRRAYGYTF. The gene calls are TRBV10-3 and TRBJ1-2; TRBD1 matches 7 bases. CDR3 length equals 16 residues. The germline V gene encodes CDR1 ENHRY and CDR2 SYGVKD. Trimming removed 3 bases from V and 5 bases from J; junction bases left unmatched: 12.

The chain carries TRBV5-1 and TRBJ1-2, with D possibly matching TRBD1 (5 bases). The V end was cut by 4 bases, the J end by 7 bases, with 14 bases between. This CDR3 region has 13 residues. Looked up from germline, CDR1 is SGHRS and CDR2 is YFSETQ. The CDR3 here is CASSPGGVSGYTF. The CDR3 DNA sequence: TGCGCCAGCAGCCCTGGGGGGGTCTCTGGCTACACCTTC.

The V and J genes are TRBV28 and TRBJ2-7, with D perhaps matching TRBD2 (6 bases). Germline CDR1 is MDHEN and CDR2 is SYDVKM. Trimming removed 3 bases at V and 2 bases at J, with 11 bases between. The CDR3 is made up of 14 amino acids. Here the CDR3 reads CASSLPGGTYEQYF. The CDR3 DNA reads TGTGCCAGCAGTTTGCCAGGAGGGACCTACGAGCAGTACTTC. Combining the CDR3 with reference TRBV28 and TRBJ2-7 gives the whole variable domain DVKVTQSSRYLVKRTGEKVFLECVQDMDHENMFWYRQDPGLGLRLIYFSYDVKMKEKGDIPEGYSVSREKKERFSLILESASTNQTSMYLCASSLPGGTYEQYFGPGTRLTVT.